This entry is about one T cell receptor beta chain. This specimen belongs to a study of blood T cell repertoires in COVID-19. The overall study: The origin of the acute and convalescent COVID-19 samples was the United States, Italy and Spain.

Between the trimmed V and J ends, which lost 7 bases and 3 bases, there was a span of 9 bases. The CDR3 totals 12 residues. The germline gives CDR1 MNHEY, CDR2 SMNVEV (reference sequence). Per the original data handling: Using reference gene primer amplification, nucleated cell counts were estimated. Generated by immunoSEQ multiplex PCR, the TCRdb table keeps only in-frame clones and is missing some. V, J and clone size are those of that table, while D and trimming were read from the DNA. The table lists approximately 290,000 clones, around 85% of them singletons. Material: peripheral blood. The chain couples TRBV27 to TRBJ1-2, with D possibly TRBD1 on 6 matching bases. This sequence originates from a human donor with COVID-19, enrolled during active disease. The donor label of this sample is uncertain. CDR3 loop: CASKGEDYGYTF. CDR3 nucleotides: TGTGCCAGCAAGGGGGAAGACTATGGCTACACCTTC.